The 10 T cell receptor beta chains below come from one sample, sequenced in a study of T-cell reconstitution after alpha-beta-depleted transplantation in children. Using unique molecular identifiers, the investigators prepared the TCRbeta library. Each CDR3 protein gets one entry after TCRdb re-called the PCR reads with MiXCR. The data hold approximately 240,000 distinct CDR3 sequences, with approximately 9.7% observed a single time. Sequenced material: PBMCs from the stem cell graft donor, taken from the stem cell graft. These receptors were collected from a human donor who donated a stem cell graft to a child with SCID.

Many counts were recorded for this clonotype. This chain uses TRBV20-1 with TRBJ1-4; TRBD1 matches at 10 bases. After removal of 0 bases from V and 4 bases from J, the junction contained 5 bases not matched to a gene. Germline assignment: CDR1 DFQATT and CDR2 SNEGSKA (reference sequence). This CDR3 is 16 amino acids long. The CDR3 DNA reads TGCAGTGCTAGAGACCCCGGGACAGGGGATAATGAAAAACTGTTTTTT. Encoded protein: CSARDPGTGDNEKLFF.

This clonotype showed up just a few times. V usage is TRBV15 and J usage is TRBJ2-6; D not resolved. The CDR3 has 16 residues. The germline V gene has CDR1 LNHNV and CDR2 YYDKDF (reference sequence). The V and J ends lost 0 bases and 0 bases respectively, with 6 bases between them. The CDR3 sequence: CATSRDRLSGANVLTF. In nucleotides, the CDR3 is TGTGCCACCAGCAGAGATAGGCTCTCTGGGGCCAACGTCCTGACTTTC.

In this sample, this clonotype turned up many times. This chain uses TRBV5-1 with TRBJ2-7; D tentatively reads TRBD1 or TRBD2 (5 bases each). The CDR3 runs to 15 residues. V was cut by 0 bases and J by 1 base, with 11 bases left in between. The V gene's germline CDR1 is SGHRS and CDR2 YFSETQ. The CDR3 spells CASSLAGTLSYEQYF. The DNA of the CDR3 is TGCGCCAGCAGCTTGGCTGGGACCCTTTCCTACGAGCAGTACTTC.

This clonotype was counted at least ten times. The V and J genes are TRBV6-1 and TRBJ1-2, with D possibly being TRBD1 (5 bases). Trimming pared 6 bases from V and 4 bases from J, leaving 12 bases between. This CDR3 comprises 13 residues. Per germline, CDR1 MNHNS and CDR2 SASEGT. As DNA, the CDR3 is TGTGCCAGCAGGGACACCGGGCCCTATGGCTACACCTTC. Translated: CASRDTGPYGYTF.

This clonotype was observed many times. The chain has TRBV7-2 and TRBJ2-7, with D hard to call. V lost 1 base, J lost 12 bases, and 13 bases lay in between. CDR1 is SGHTA and CDR2 is FQGNSA in the germline V gene. CDR3 length: 12 amino acids. CDR3 region: CASSLGQYRLYF. Here the CDR3 DNA reads TGTGCCAGCAGCTTAGGGCAGTACCGTCTGTACTTC.

This clonotype was detected many times. The rearrangement links TRBV14 to TRBJ2-1; 7 positions agree with TRBD2. This CDR3 comprises 14 residues. Trimming removed 6 bases from V and 6 bases from J; junction bases left unmatched: 8. The germline gives CDR1 SGHDN, CDR2 FVKESK. CDR3 in DNA: TGTGCCAGCAGGCGAGCGGGGACCATCAATGAGCAGTTCTTC. It is translated as CASRRAGTINEQFF.

This clonotype was counted many times. The genes are TRBV20-1 and TRBJ2-7, with D possibly TRBD2 on 5 matching bases. This CDR3 is 16 amino acids long. The V end lost 0 bases, the J end lost 3 bases, and 18 bases lay between the germline ends. Germline V gives CDR1 DFQATT, CDR2 SNEGSKA (reference sequence). This CDR3 is CSARDSRRGFGYEQYF. The DNA for the CDR3 is TGCAGTGCTAGAGATTCTCGACGGGGTTTCGGCTACGAGCAGTACTTC.

This clonotype has ten or more counts. The gene calls are TRBV5-5 and TRBJ2-2, with D perhaps assigned TRBD1 or TRBD2 (5 bases each). Germline CDR1 is SGHKS and CDR2 is YYEKEE (reference sequence). Deletions cut 3 bases from V and 1 base from J, with 10 bases between. CDR3 length equals 15 residues. The CDR3 sequence: CASSWDPLNTGELFF. The CDR3 DNA sequence: TGTGCCAGCAGCTGGGACCCTTTGAACACCGGGGAGCTGTTTTTT.

This clonotype was observed at least ten times. The chain carries TRBV12-3 or TRBV12-4 and TRBJ1-1; D call uncertain. The CDR3 is 13 amino acids. The V and J ends lost 6 bases and 3 bases respectively, with 11 bases between them. CDR3 protein: CASSAGVDTEAFF. The CDR3 coding sequence is TGTGCCAGCAGCGCCGGGGTTGACACTGAAGCTTTCTTT.

This clonotype was found many times. The chain couples TRBV27 to TRBJ2-6; D gene ambiguous. The CDR3 runs 18 residues. Trimming took 5 bases from V and 0 from J, leaving 17 bases between them. Germline loops: CDR1 MNHEY, CDR2 SMNVEV (reference sequence). As DNA, the CDR3 is TGTGCCAGCAGTCCCCTGGTGTCTCGGTACTCTGGGGCCAACGTCCTGACTTTC. Translating it yields CASSPLVSRYSGANVLTF. Looking up the rest from reference TRBV27 and TRBJ2-6 gives the full variable domain: EAQVTQNPRYLITVTGKKLTVTCSQNMNHEYMSWYRQDPGLGLRQIYYSMNVEVTDKGDVPEGYKVSRKEKRNFPLILESPSPNQTSLYFCASSPLVSRYSGANVLTFGAGSRLTVL.